This is a list of T cell receptor beta chains from one sample in a study of blood T cell repertoires in COVID-19. Profiled with immunoSEQ multiplex PCR; TCRdb holds only in-frame clones, not every one. The table records over 100,000 clones, more than 75% of them present only once. Sample: peripheral blood. These receptors were collected from a middle-aged man with acute or convalescent COVID-19. Each CDR3 is given without its conserved first and last residue. Each record gives: CDR3 length, J gene, V gene, CDR3 protein.

13,TRBJ2-2,TRBV9,ASSVDGRVDGELF
14,TRBJ2-3,TRBV7-3,ASSPRVAGSTDTQY
14,TRBJ2-5,TRBV10-3,AISGHLAGDAETQY
14,TRBJ1-2,TRBV28,ASSRDTSLGWYGYT
12,TRBJ1-1,TRBV2,ASSGHLGGTEAF
14,TRBJ2-3,TRBV7-9,ASSSGLAGAGDTQY
18,TRBJ2-1,TRBV21-1,ASSNGLFRLTSGSCGEQF
14,TRBJ2-5,TRBV6-1,ASSEKRGRVRETQY
11,TRBJ1-2,TRBV6-2/TRBV6-3,ASSSGVNYGYT
14,TRBJ2-1,TRBV29-1,SVEDLLGQAYNEQF
15,TRBJ1-3,TRBV4-2,ASSQDQGTSSGNTIY
14,TRBJ2-5,TRBV18,ASSPDREGIRETQY
13,TRBJ1-1,TRBV6-5,ASSYSYRSDTEAF
11,TRBJ1-4,TRBV2,ASRVQGLEKLF
15,TRBJ2-7,TRBV4-2,ASSQASLAGGIYEQY
12,TRBJ1-5,TRBV19,ASRSTGGNQPQH
15,TRBJ2-3,TRBV3-1/TRBV3-2,ASSPPRGAGGTDTQY
12,TRBJ2-7,TRBV15,ATSRGHSSYEQY
11,TRBJ2-5,TRBV6-2/TRBV6-3,ASSSRSQETQY
12,TRBJ1-6,TRBV18,ASSQGVSNSPLH
14,TRBJ2-3,TRBV9,ASSAGVFPGADTQY
9,TRBJ1-1,TRBV5-1,ASSLGTEAF
16,TRBJ2-1,TRBV7-9,ASSPRGTSGGLLGEQF